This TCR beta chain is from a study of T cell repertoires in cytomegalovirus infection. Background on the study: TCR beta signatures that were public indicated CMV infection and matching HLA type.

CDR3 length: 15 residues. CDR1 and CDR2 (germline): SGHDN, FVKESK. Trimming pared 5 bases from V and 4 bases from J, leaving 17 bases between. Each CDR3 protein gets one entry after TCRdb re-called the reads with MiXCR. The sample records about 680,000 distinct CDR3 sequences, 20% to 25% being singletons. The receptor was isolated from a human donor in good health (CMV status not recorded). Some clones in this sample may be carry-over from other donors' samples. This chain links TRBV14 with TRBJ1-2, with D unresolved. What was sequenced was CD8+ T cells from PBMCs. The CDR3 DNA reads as TGTGCCAGCAGCGACCTCCCGGGAGCCTTCTATGGCTACACCTTC. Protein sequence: CASSDLPGAFYGYTF.